A single sample gave rise to the 20 T cell receptor beta chains below, sequenced in a study of cytomegalovirus exposure and HLA in healthy donors. The PCR contained 60 Vbeta and 13 Jbeta primers. Using immunoSEQ multiplex PCR, the repertoire was profiled, and TCRdb retains in-frame clones only, with some absent. The data show about 94,000 clones, roughly 8.2% seen once. The sequenced sample was PBMCs. These receptor sequences come from a man aged 50 to 60 in good health and CMV-seronegative.

The chain employs TRBV29-1 and TRBJ1-2; 10 positions match TRBD1. Germline V CDR1 and CDR2: SQVTM, ANQGSEA. The CDR3 length is 13 residues. With V trimmed by 7 bases and J by 2 bases, 4 bases remained unmatched. The CDR3 DNA is TGCAGCGCAGGGACAGGGGAAAACTATGGCTACACCTTC. Protein product: CSAGTGENYGYTF.

This clone appeared a few times. CDR3 coding DNA: TGTGCCAGCAGCGCAACAGGGCAAAGCAATCAGCCCCAGCATTTT. Its translation: CASSATGQSNQPQHF. V gene TRBV9 combines with J gene TRBJ1-5, with TRBD1 as a possible D gene (6 bases). CDR3 size: 15 residues. Germline V gene sequence: CDR1 SGDLS, CDR2 YYNGEE. V lost 3 bases, J lost 1 base, and 11 bases lay in between.

In this sample, this clone turned up a few times. V gene TRBV5-4 combines with J gene TRBJ2-1; 7 bases are shared with TRBD2. The length of the CDR3 is 15 residues. The V and J ends lost 0 bases and 5 bases, in that order; junction bases with no gene match: 5. CDR1 and CDR2 from the germline V gene are SGHNT and YYREEE (reference sequence). CDR3 residues: CASSLARGVNNEQFF. The CDR3 DNA follows: TGTGCCAGCAGCTTGGCTCGGGGGGTAAACAATGAGCAGTTCTTC.

This clone appeared a few times. The V and J genes are TRBV6-6 and TRBJ2-6; D is possibly TRBD1 (5 bases). Trimming removed 0 bases from V and 2 bases from J, with 8 bases in between. The germline V gene encodes CDR1 MNHNY and CDR2 SVGAGI (reference sequence). This CDR3 region has 16 residues. The CDR3 protein is CASSYSKGPGANVLTF. CDR3 nucleotides: TGTGCCAGCAGTTACTCGAAGGGGCCTGGGGCCAACGTCCTGACTTTC.

The chain combines TRBV28 with TRBJ2-7; a possible D gene is TRBD1 (5 bases). Germline assignment: CDR1 MDHEN and CDR2 SYDVKM. Trimming took off 2 bases at V and 3 bases at J, with 14 bases between the two ends. The CDR3 is made up of 15 amino acids. CDR3 DNA sequence: TGTGCCAGCAGTTTAACAGGTACCCATTTCTACGAGCAGTACTTC. It is translated as CASSLTGTHFYEQYF.

CDR3 sequence: CASSLAGINTDTQYF. CDR3 sequence (DNA): TGTGCCAGCAGCTTGGCAGGGATCAACACAGATACGCAGTATTTT. The genes are TRBV7-9 and TRBJ2-3; D may be TRBD1 (5 bases). The CDR3 totals 15 residues. Germline V gene sequence: CDR1 SEHNR, CDR2 FQNEAQ (reference sequence). Trimming removed 3 bases from V and 2 bases from J, with 12 bases in between.

This clone was detected only a few times. This chain joins TRBV6-1 and TRBJ1-2, with a possible D match to TRBD1 (5 bases). From germline, CDR1 is MNHNS and CDR2 SASEGT. Trimming removed 2 bases at V and 5 bases at J, with 9 bases between. CDR3 length: 13 amino acids. CDR3 sequence (DNA): TGTGCCAGCAGTGAATTCGGGGGGTATGGCTACACCTTC. It is translated as CASSEFGGYGYTF.

The V call is TRBV29-1, the J call TRBJ2-1; possibly TRBD1 for D (5 bases). The CDR3 loop spans 15 amino acids. Trimming shortened V by 6 bases and J by 6 bases, and 21 bases separated the two germline ends. Germline CDR1 SQVTM, CDR2 ANQGSEA. CDR3 amino acids: CSVGALGVRGNEQFF. The DNA of the CDR3 is TGCAGCGTAGGGGCTCTCGGTGTGCGAGGCAATGAGCAGTTCTTC.

This chain links TRBV19 with TRBJ2-7; 7 bases are a match to TRBD1. V trimming: 1 base; J trimming: 0 bases; junction bases outside the gene matches: 3. The CDR3 extends over 15 amino acids. Germline V lookup: CDR1 LNHDA, CDR2 SQIVND (reference sequence). The CDR3 DNA is TGTGCCAGTAGTATAGCAGGGGACAGCTCCTACGAGCAGTACTTC. This encodes CASSIAGDSSYEQYF.

The genes are TRBV18 and TRBJ1-1, with TRBD1 identical over 7 bases. The CDR3 covers 13 residues. Germline CDR1 reads KGHSH; CDR2 reads LQKENI. After removal of 3 bases from V and 6 bases from J, the junction contained 4 bases not matched to a gene. CDR3 nucleotides: TGTGCCAGCTCACCGGGGCAGGGGGCTGAAGCTTTCTTT. Its protein product is CASSPGQGAEAFF.

In this sample, this clone turned up a few times. The gene calls are TRBV28 and TRBJ1-5, with D uncertain. The CDR3 loop spans 14 amino acids. The germline V gene has CDR1 MDHEN and CDR2 SYDVKM. Trimming cost V 1 base and J 5 bases, with 9 bases left between them. The CDR3 region is CASSLSGTDQPQHF. The CDR3, as DNA: TGTGCCAGCAGTTTATCGGGTACCGATCAGCCCCAGCATTTT.

In this sample, this clone turned up a few times. The chain employs TRBV4-2 and TRBJ2-7; TRBD1 agrees at 9 bases. V shed 5 bases, J shed 5 bases, and the junction held 10 bases outside the gene matches. CDR1 is LGHNA and CDR2 is YNFKEQ in the germline V gene. This CDR3 has 15 amino acids. Written as DNA, the CDR3 is TGTGCCAGCAGCTACCGGGACAGGGAAGTCCACGAGCAGTACTTC. Encoded protein: CASSYRDREVHEQYF.

The chain links TRBV9 to TRBJ1-1; 11 bases map to TRBD1. Trimming cost V 4 bases and J 4 bases; bases outside gene matches: 9. Germline values: CDR1 SGDLS, CDR2 YYNGEE. The CDR3 consists of 16 residues. The CDR3 loop is CASSPRTGTGGTEAFF. As DNA, the CDR3 is TGTGCCAGCAGCCCACGGACCGGGACAGGGGGCACTGAAGCTTTCTTT. Drawing the rest from reference TRBV9 and TRBJ1-1, the complete variable domain is DSGVTQTPKHLITATGQRVTLRCSPRSGDLSVYWYQQSLDQGLQFLIQYYNGEERAKGNILERFSAQQFPDLHSELNLSSLELGDSALYFCASSPRTGTGGTEAFFGQGTRLTVV.

The chain links TRBV7-9 to TRBJ1-6; TRBD1 might be the D (5 bases). Between the trimmed V and J ends, which lost 3 bases and 10 bases, there was a span of 16 bases. The CDR3 is 15 amino acids. Per the germline V gene, CDR1 is SEHNR and CDR2 is FQNEAQ (reference sequence). The CDR3 reads CASSFEGGVGSPLHF. The CDR3 DNA reads as TGTGCCAGCAGCTTTGAAGGAGGGGTCGGGTCACCCCTCCACTTT. Based on the CDR3 plus reference TRBV7-9 and TRBJ1-6, the full variable domain is DTGVSQNPRHKITKRGQNVTFRCDPISEHNRLYWYRQTLGQGPEFLTYFQNEAQLEKSRLLSDRFSAERPKGSFSTLEIQRTEQGDSAMYLCASSFEGGVGSPLHFGNGTRLTVT.

This clone was recorded a few times. The chain recombines TRBV2 with TRBJ2-3; TRBD2 agrees at 12 bases. From germline, CDR1 is SNHLY and CDR2 FYNNEI. The CDR3 is made up of 16 amino acids. V shed 7 bases, J shed 2 bases, and the junction held 7 bases outside the gene matches. The CDR3 DNA sequence: TGTGCCAGCACTAGGACTAGCGGGGATTTCACAGATACGCAGTATTTT. This codes for CASTRTSGDFTDTQYF.

A few counts support this clone. V usage is TRBV6-6 and J usage is TRBJ2-6, with D unresolved. V was pared by 7 bases and J by 1 base, with 8 bases between. CDR1 is MNHNY and CDR2 is SVGAGI in the germline V gene (reference sequence). The CDR3 contains 14 residues. As DNA, the CDR3 is TGTGCCAGCAATCAGGATTCTGGGGCCAACGTCCTGACTTTC. The encoded protein is CASNQDSGANVLTF.

The chain uses TRBV12-2 and TRBJ1-5; the table calls TRBD1, which could not be checked here. TRBV12-2 is a recognized pseudogene. This CDR3 has 17 amino acids. CDR3 bases: TGTGCAAGTCGCTTAGCGGAATTGAAGGGGCCCAATCAGCCCCAGCATTTT. Protein: CASRLAELKGPNQPQHF.

This clone was observed a few times. The chain couples TRBV19 to TRBJ2-7; 8 bases fit TRBD1. CDR3 length equals 15 residues. CDR1 is LNHDA and CDR2 is SQIVND in the germline V gene (reference sequence). Trimming at V came to 3 bases and at J to 2 bases, leaving 6 bases not matched to a gene. CDR3 DNA: TGTGCCAGTAGTATTCACACAGGGGGGACCTACGAGCAGTACTTC. Residues: CASSIHTGGTYEQYF.

This clone was picked up a small number of times. This chain links TRBV9 with TRBJ2-1, with 7 positions matching TRBD2. The V gene end was trimmed by 4 bases and the J gene end by 7 bases; junction bases not matched to a gene: 11. CDR1 and CDR2 (germline): SGDLS, YYNGEE. There are 15 residues in the CDR3. The chain's CDR3 is CASSKTSAQGNEQFF. The CDR3 DNA sequence: TGTGCCAGCAGCAAAACTAGCGCCCAAGGGAATGAGCAGTTCTTC.

This clone was seen more than once but under ten times. V gene TRBV11-1 combines with J gene TRBJ2-3; 10 positions agree with TRBD1. Losses at the gene ends were 3 bases for V and 5 bases for J; bases not matched to a gene: 5. The CDR3 is 15 amino acids. Per the germline V gene, CDR1 is SGHAT and CDR2 is FQDESV (reference sequence). The CDR3 is CASSLDRGMRDTQYF. As DNA, the CDR3 is TGTGCCAGCAGCTTGGACAGGGGGATGAGAGATACGCAGTATTTT.